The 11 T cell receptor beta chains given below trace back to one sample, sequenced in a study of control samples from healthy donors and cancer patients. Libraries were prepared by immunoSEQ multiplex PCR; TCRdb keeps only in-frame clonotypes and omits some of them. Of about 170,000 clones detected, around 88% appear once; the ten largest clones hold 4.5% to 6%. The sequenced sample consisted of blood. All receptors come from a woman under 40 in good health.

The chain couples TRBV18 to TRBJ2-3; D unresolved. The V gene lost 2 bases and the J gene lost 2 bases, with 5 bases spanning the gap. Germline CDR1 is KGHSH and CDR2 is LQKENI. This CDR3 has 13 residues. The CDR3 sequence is CASSPGDTDTQYF. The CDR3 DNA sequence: TGTGCCAGCTCACCAGGAGACACAGATACGCAGTATTTT.

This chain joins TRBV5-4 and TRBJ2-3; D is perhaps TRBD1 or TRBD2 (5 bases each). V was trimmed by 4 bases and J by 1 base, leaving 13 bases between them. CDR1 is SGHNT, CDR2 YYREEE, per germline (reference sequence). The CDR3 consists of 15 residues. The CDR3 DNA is TGTGCCAGCAGCCTGGGGACCCCAGGCACAGATACGCAGTATTTT. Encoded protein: CASSLGTPGTDTQYF.

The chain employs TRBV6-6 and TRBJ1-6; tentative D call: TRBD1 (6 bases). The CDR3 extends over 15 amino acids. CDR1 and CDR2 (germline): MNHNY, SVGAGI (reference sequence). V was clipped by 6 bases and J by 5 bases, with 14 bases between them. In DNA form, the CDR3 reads TGTGCCAGCAGCGGGGGGACATCCAATAATTCACCCCTCCACTTT. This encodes CASSGGTSNNSPLHF.

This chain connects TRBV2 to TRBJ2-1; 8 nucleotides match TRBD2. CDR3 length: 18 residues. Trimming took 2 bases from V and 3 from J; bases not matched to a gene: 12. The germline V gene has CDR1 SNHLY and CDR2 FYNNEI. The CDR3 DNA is TGTGCCAGCAGTGAATGGTCTCGAAGAGCGGGGGACTACAATGAGCAGTTCTTC. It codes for CASSEWSRRAGDYNEQFF.

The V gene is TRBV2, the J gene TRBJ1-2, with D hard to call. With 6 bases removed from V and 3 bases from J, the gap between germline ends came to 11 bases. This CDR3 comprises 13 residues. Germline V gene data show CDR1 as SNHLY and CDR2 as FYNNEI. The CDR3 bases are TGTGCCAGCAGCTTCACCGGTGACTATGGCTACACCTTC. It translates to CASSFTGDYGYTF. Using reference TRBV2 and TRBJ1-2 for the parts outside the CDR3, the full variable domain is EPEVTQTPSHQVTQMGQEVILRCVPISNHLYFYWYRQILGQKVEFLVSFYNNEISEKSEIFDDQFSVERPDGSNFTLKIRSTKLEDSAMYFCASSFTGDYGYTFGSGTRLTVV.

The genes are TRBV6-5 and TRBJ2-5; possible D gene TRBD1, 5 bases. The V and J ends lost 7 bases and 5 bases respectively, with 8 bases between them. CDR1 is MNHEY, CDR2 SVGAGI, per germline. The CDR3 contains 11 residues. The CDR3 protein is CASTGKETQYF. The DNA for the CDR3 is TGTGCCAGCACAGGGAAGGAGACCCAGTACTTC.

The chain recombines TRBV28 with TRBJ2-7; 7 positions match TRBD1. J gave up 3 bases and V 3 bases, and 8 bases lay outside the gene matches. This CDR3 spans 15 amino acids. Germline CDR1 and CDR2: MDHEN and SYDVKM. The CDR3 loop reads CASSFPSQGSYEQYF. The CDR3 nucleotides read TGTGCCAGCAGTTTTCCCTCACAGGGGAGCTACGAGCAGTACTTC.

CDR3 DNA: TGTGCCAGCAGCTTTCAGGGTGGGGTAGAGCCCCAGCATTTT. Translating it yields CASSFQGGVEPQHF. The J gene is TRBJ1-5, the V gene TRBV7-2; tentatively, D is TRBD1 (5 bases). Germline lookup yields CDR1 SGHTA and CDR2 FQGNSA. V was shortened by 3 bases and J by 8 bases, with 14 bases between the two germline ends. The CDR3 is 14 residues long.

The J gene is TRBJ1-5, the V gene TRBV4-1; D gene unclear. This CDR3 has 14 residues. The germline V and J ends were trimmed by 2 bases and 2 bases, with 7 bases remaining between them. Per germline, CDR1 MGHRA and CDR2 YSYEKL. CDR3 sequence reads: CASSQNYGNQPQHF. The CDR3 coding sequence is TGCGCCAGCAGCCAAAATTACGGCAATCAGCCCCAGCATTTT.

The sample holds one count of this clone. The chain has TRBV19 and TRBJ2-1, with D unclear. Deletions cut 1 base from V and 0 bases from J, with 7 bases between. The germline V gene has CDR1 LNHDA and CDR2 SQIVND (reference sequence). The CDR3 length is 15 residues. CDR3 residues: CASSIALSSYNEQFF. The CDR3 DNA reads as TGTGCCAGTAGTATAGCTCTAAGCTCCTACAATGAGCAGTTCTTC. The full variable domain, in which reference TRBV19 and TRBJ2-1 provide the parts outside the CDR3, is DGGITQSPKYLFRKEGQNVTLSCEQNLNHDAMYWYRQDPGQGLRLIYYSQIVNDFQKGDIAEGYSVSREKKESFPLTVTSAQKNPTAFYLCASSIALSSYNEQFFGPGTRLTVL.

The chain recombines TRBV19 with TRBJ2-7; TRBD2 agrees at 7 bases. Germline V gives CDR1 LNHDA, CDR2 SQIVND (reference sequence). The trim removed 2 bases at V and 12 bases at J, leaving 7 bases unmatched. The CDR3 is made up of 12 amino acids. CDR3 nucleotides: TGTGCCAGTAGTATACGGGGGGAACATTGGTACGTC. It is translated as CASSIRGEHWYV.